The 3 T cell receptor beta chains below come from one sample, sequenced in a study of T-cell reconstitution after alpha-beta-depleted transplantation in children. Researchers prepared the TCRbeta library using unique molecular identifiers, the study reports. TCRdb used MiXCR to reprocess the PCR reads, holding one entry per CDR3 protein. The sample lists around 450,000 distinct CDR3 sequences; over 9.5% were seen once. The sample was PBMCs, taken before TCRalphabeta/CD19-depleted stem cell transplant. Receptors were obtained from a child aged 2 to 9 with inherited bone marrow failure, due to receive a stem cell transplant.

This clonotype turned up a few times. V usage is TRBV7-6 and J usage is TRBJ2-2, with 7 bases matching TRBD2. The germline CDR1 and CDR2 sequences are SGHVS and FNYEAQ. CDR3 length: 14 residues. The trim removed 5 bases at V and 3 bases at J, leaving 3 bases unmatched. The CDR3 loop reads CASSITSDTGELFF. Here the CDR3 DNA reads TGTGCCAGCAGCATCACTAGCGACACCGGGGAGCTGTTTTTT.

DNA of the CDR3: TGCAGTGCTAGATTCTGGACAGGGGTAACAGATACGCAGTATTTT. Amino acid sequence: CSARFWTGVTDTQYF. This chain connects TRBV20-1 to TRBJ2-3, with TRBD1 matching 9 bases. The CDR3 length is 15 residues. Per the germline V gene, CDR1 is DFQATT and CDR2 is SNEGSKA (reference sequence). J gave up 3 bases and V 2 bases, and 6 bases lay outside the gene matches.

This clonotype was counted at least ten times. V is TRBV27 and J is TRBJ1-4; the D is unclear. V gave up 5 bases and J gave up 4 bases, with 14 bases separating them. Germline CDR1 and CDR2: MNHEY and SMNVEV (reference sequence). This CDR3 comprises 15 residues. CDR3 nucleotides: TGTGCCAGCAGTGCAGCCAGCGGTTTTAATGAAAAACTGTTTTTT. Translating gives CASSAASGFNEKLFF.